These 32 T cell receptor beta chains were all obtained from the same sample, sequenced in a study of siplizumab effects on memory and regulatory T cells. Clones were read by immunoSEQ multiplex PCR, and TCRdb kept only the in-frame ones, dropping some. The sample shows 95,000 to 130,000 clones, roughly 94% of them seen only once. Sequencing was carried out using non-Treg CD4+ T cells sorted from blood. The origin of the receptors is a human donor in good health.

The J gene is TRBJ1-2, the V gene TRBV9; D not certain. Germline CDR1 reads SGDLS; CDR2 reads YYNGEE. Trimming cost V 0 bases and J 4 bases, with 13 bases left between them. The CDR3 has 15 residues. CDR3 region: CASSVEPAEVYGYTF. CDR3 coding DNA: TGTGCCAGCAGCGTAGAGCCAGCGGAGGTCTATGGCTACACCTTC.

This chain connects TRBV5-1 to TRBJ2-3; 8 nucleotides align to TRBD2. The CDR3 extends over 16 amino acids. V gave up 0 bases and J gave up 2 bases; unmatched junction bases: 5. Germline V gene data show CDR1 as SGHRS and CDR2 as YFSETQ. CDR3 sequence reads: CASSLGLASPTDTQYF. CDR3 coding DNA: TGCGCCAGCAGCTTGGGACTAGCGAGCCCCACAGATACGCAGTATTTT.

J is TRBJ1-1 and V is TRBV5-1; D not certain. Trimming took 2 bases from V and 0 from J, leaving 8 bases between them. There are 14 residues in the CDR3. Germline V gene data show CDR1 as SGHRS and CDR2 as YFSETQ. The CDR3 region is CASSFNSMNTEAFF. CDR3 coding DNA: TGCGCCAGCAGCTTCAACAGCATGAACACTGAAGCTTTCTTT.

V usage is TRBV5-1 and J usage is TRBJ1-2, with D unclear. Germline-derived CDR1 and CDR2 are SGHRS and YFSETQ. The CDR3 spans 14 residues. Trimming removed 4 bases at V and 1 base at J, with 11 bases between. The CDR3 spells CASSDSQFNYGYTF. Here the CDR3 DNA reads TGCGCCAGCAGCGATTCCCAGTTTAACTATGGCTACACCTTC.

The rearrangement links TRBV14 to TRBJ2-3; D ambiguous. V was pared by 1 base and J by 6 bases, with 2 bases between. There are 11 residues in the CDR3. Germline assignment: CDR1 SGHDN and CDR2 FVKESK. This CDR3 is CASSQADTQYF. CDR3 DNA sequence: TGTGCCAGCAGCCAAGCGGATACGCAGTATTTT. The full variable domain, its missing parts supplied by reference TRBV14 and TRBJ2-3, is EAGVTQFPSHSVIEKGQTVTLRCDPISGHDNLYWYRRVMGKEIKFLLHFVKESKQDESGMPNNRFLAERTGGTYSTLKVQPAELEDSGVYFCASSQADTQYFGPGTRLTVL.

The chain links TRBV19 to TRBJ2-2; D is possibly TRBD1 or TRBD2 (6 bases each). Per the germline V gene, CDR1 is LNHDA and CDR2 is SQIVND (reference sequence). V was clipped by 4 bases and J by 0 bases, with 9 bases between them. This CDR3 contains 15 residues. This chain's CDR3 is CASSNRGANTGELFF. DNA of the CDR3: TGTGCCAGTAGTAATAGGGGGGCGAACACCGGGGAGCTGTTTTTT. Based on the CDR3 plus reference TRBV19 and TRBJ2-2, the full variable domain is DGGITQSPKYLFRKEGQNVTLSCEQNLNHDAMYWYRQDPGQGLRLIYYSQIVNDFQKGDIAEGYSVSREKKESFPLTVTSAQKNPTAFYLCASSNRGANTGELFFGEGSRLTVL.

The J gene is TRBJ1-2, the V gene TRBV5-6; D unresolved. Germline lookup yields CDR1 SGHDT and CDR2 YYEEEE. CDR3 length: 12 amino acids. Trimming took off 4 bases at V and 8 bases at J, with 12 bases between the two ends. CDR3 protein: CASSSGLGGYTF. The CDR3 DNA is TGTGCCAGCAGCAGCGGGTTGGGCGGCTACACCTTC.

The chain uses TRBV6-6 and TRBJ1-3; D not resolved. Trimming removed 5 bases at V and 2 bases at J, with 1 base between. The CDR3 is 11 amino acids. Germline V gene data show CDR1 as MNHNY and CDR2 as SVGAGI (reference sequence). The CDR3 bases are TGTGCCAGCAGTACTGGAAACACCATATATTTT. This gives the protein CASSTGNTIYF.

V is TRBV15 and J is TRBJ1-3; D is possibly TRBD1 (5 bases). Trimming left V 8 bases short and J 0 bases short, with 14 bases between. CDR3 length: 15 amino acids. CDR1 and CDR2 from the germline V gene are LNHNV and YYDKDF (reference sequence). The CDR3 DNA is TGTGCCACCTCTTTTGGGGCTGGCTCTGGAAACACCATATATTTT. Its protein is CATSFGAGSGNTIYF.

This sequence joins TRBV5-1 and TRBJ2-3; TRBD1 matches 8 bases. CDR1 is SGHRS and CDR2 is YFSETQ in the germline V gene. Unmatched junction bases numbered 2, after V lost 4 bases and J lost 1 base. The CDR3 sequence is 14 residues long. CDR3 protein: CASSPGQGTDTQYF. DNA for the CDR3: TGCGCCAGCAGCCCGGGACAGGGCACAGATACGCAGTATTTT.

The chain is built from TRBV19 and TRBJ2-7; TRBD2 matches 8 bases. V shed 2 bases and J 2 bases; nucleotides not matched to a gene: 2. CDR3 length: 14 residues. Germline V lookup: CDR1 LNHDA, CDR2 SQIVND (reference sequence). CDR3 bases: TGTGCCAGTAGTATACTAGCGGGCCCCTACGAGCAGTACTTC. It is translated as CASSILAGPYEQYF.

The V call is TRBV18, the J call TRBJ1-1; D might be TRBD1 (5 bases). Germline V gene sequence: CDR1 KGHSH, CDR2 LQKENI. V was pared by 2 bases and J by 4 bases, with 11 bases between. The CDR3 is made up of 14 amino acids. Here the CDR3 DNA reads TGTGCCAGCTCACCAGGTTCGGGGCCCACTGAAGCTTTCTTT. It codes for CASSPGSGPTEAFF.

The chain links TRBV23-1 to TRBJ1-5; 9 bases are shared with TRBD1. TRBV23-1 is reported as an ORF; its role is uncertain. V was pared by 8 bases and J by 3 bases, with 14 bases of the junction left unmatched. The CDR3 has 17 residues. The CDR3 DNA reads as TGCGCCAGCCATCCTAGTACGGGACAGGGAATCAATCAGCCCCAGCATTTT. It yields the protein CASHPSTGQGINQPQHF.

The chain joins TRBV28 to TRBJ2-1; TRBD2 agrees at 10 bases. V was pared by 8 bases and J by 5 bases, with 24 bases of the junction left unmatched. CDR3 size: 20 residues. Germline assignment: CDR1 MDHEN and CDR2 SYDVKM. The CDR3 sequence: CASYPWAYRAGLAGDNEQFF. The DNA of the CDR3 is TGTGCCAGCTATCCTTGGGCTTATCGAGCGGGGCTAGCGGGGGACAATGAGCAGTTCTTC.

The rearrangement joins TRBV5-1 to TRBJ2-2; tentatively, D is TRBD1 or TRBD2 (5 bases each). This CDR3 comprises 15 residues. V lost 3 bases and J lost 1, with 10 bases in between. The germline CDR1 and CDR2 sequences are SGHRS and YFSETQ. CDR3 sequence reads: CASSWGMRNTGELFF. Written as DNA, the CDR3 is TGCGCCAGCAGCTGGGGGATGCGGAACACCGGGGAGCTGTTTTTT.

The gene calls are TRBV11-1 and TRBJ2-5; D uncertain. CDR3 length: 13 residues. Germline CDR1 SGHAT, CDR2 FQDESV (reference sequence). Trimming cost V 3 bases and J 7 bases, with 12 bases left between them. The CDR3 loop is CASSFYSLGTQYF. The CDR3 DNA is TGTGCCAGCAGCTTTTATAGTCTCGGGACCCAGTACTTC.

This clone occurred a few times. The CDR3, as DNA: TGTGCCAGCAGTCTGGGAGGGGGGAATCAGCCCCAGCATTTT. This codes for CASSLGGGNQPQHF. The chain recombines TRBV6-5 with TRBJ1-5; D is perhaps TRBD1 (6 bases). The germline gives CDR1 MNHEY, CDR2 SVGAGI. V lost 5 bases and J 4 bases, leaving 12 bases between the germline ends. The CDR3 runs 14 residues.

V and J are TRBV9 and TRBJ2-5; 8 bases line up with TRBD1. V gave up 4 bases and J gave up 3 bases; unmatched junction bases: 26. Germline loops: CDR1 SGDLS, CDR2 YYNGEE. There are 21 residues in the CDR3. The CDR3 DNA is TGTGCCAGCAGCCCGAGGGACAGGTGGGACAGTGCGGTACTCTCAGAAGAGACCCAGTACTTC. Its protein is CASSPRDRWDSAVLSEETQYF.

This rearrangement joins TRBV7-2 to TRBJ1-5; tentatively, D is TRBD1 (6 bases). The CDR3 runs 14 residues. The germline CDR1 and CDR2 sequences are SGHTA and FQGNSA. V was shortened by 5 bases and J by 4 bases, with 12 bases between the two germline ends. CDR3 DNA: TGTGCCAGCAGCCCGACAGGTAGGAATCAGCCCCAGCATTTT. This translates into CASSPTGRNQPQHF. The complete variable domain, with remaining parts taken from reference TRBV7-2 and TRBJ1-5, reads GAGVSQSPSNKVTEKGKDVELRCDPISGHTALYWYRQSLGQGLEFLIYFQGNSAPDKSGLPSDRFSAERTGGSVSTLTIQRTQQEDSAVYLCASSPTGRNQPQHFGDGTRLSIL.

The rearrangement joins TRBV5-1 to TRBJ2-5; weak D call: TRBD2 (5 bases). Germline-derived CDR1 and CDR2 are SGHRS and YFSETQ. The ends were cut back, 0 bases at V and 2 bases at J, with 11 bases in the middle. This CDR3 spans 15 amino acids. The DNA for the CDR3 is TGCGCCAGCAGCTTGGGGGTCCGGGAACAAGAGACCCAGTACTTC. This sequence encodes CASSLGVREQETQYF.

The gene calls are TRBV6-5 and TRBJ1-3; a weak D match, TRBD1 (5 bases). V lost 4 bases and J lost 4, with 14 bases in between. Germline loops: CDR1 MNHEY, CDR2 SVGAGI. This CDR3 has 15 amino acids. The CDR3 reads CASSWGRDGGNTIYF. In DNA, the CDR3 is TGTGCCAGCAGTTGGGGCCGGGACGGGGGAAACACCATATATTTT.

This chain links TRBV5-1 with TRBJ2-1; TRBD2 agrees at 13 bases. CDR1 is SGHRS, CDR2 YFSETQ, per germline. Trimming took 7 bases from V and 7 from J; bases not matched to a gene: 14. The CDR3 runs 17 residues. As DNA, the CDR3 is TGCGCCAGCCAATGGAGCAGACTAGCGGGGGGCCTAAATGAGCAGTTCTTC. It codes for CASQWSRLAGGLNEQFF.

The chain employs TRBV19 and TRBJ1-1; possible D gene TRBD1, 6 bases. The V and J ends lost 7 bases and 0 bases respectively, with 9 bases between them. This CDR3 spans 13 amino acids. The germline CDR1 and CDR2 sequences are LNHDA and SQIVND (reference sequence). The CDR3 sequence: CASMNRVNTEAFF. The CDR3, as DNA: TGTGCCAGTATGAACAGGGTGAACACTGAAGCTTTCTTT.

V gene TRBV5-6 combines with J gene TRBJ1-1, with 9 positions matching TRBD1. The length of the CDR3 is 16 residues. V shed 2 bases and J 0 bases; nucleotides not matched to a gene: 5. The germline gives CDR1 SGHDT, CDR2 YYEEEE. CDR3 DNA sequence: TGTGCCAGCAGCTTAGGACAGGGGTACATGAACACTGAAGCTTTCTTT. Translating it yields CASSLGQGYMNTEAFF.

This rearrangement joins TRBV5-1 to TRBJ2-4; D is perhaps TRBD1 or TRBD2 (5 bases each). The length of the CDR3 is 14 residues. The germline gives CDR1 SGHRS, CDR2 YFSETQ. Trimming took off 4 bases at V and 8 bases at J, with 16 bases between the two ends. The CDR3 region is CASSQGHSGDIQYF. CDR3 bases: TGCGCCAGCAGCCAAGGACATTCCGGGGACATTCAGTACTTC.

The chain recombines TRBV11-2 with TRBJ1-2, with D maybe TRBD1 (6 bases). The ends were cut back, 5 bases at V and 9 bases at J, with 13 bases in the middle. The length of the CDR3 is 12 residues. Germline assignment: CDR1 SGHAT and CDR2 FQNNGV. CDR3 sequence: CASSPDSHRYTF. The CDR3 DNA reads as TGTGCCAGCAGCCCGGACAGTCATCGCTACACCTTC.

The J gene is TRBJ1-5, the V gene TRBV7-9, with TRBD1 matching over 7 bases. Trimming cost V 5 bases and J 10 bases; bases outside gene matches: 8. Germline CDR1 SEHNR, CDR2 FQNEAQ (reference sequence). The length of the CDR3 is 13 residues. This chain's CDR3 is CASSPKGGRPQHF. CDR3 nucleotide sequence: TGTGCCAGCAGCCCAAAAGGGGGCCGCCCCCAGCATTTT.

The J gene is TRBJ1-5, the V gene TRBV6-6, with a weak D call TRBD1 (5 bases). This CDR3 has 14 residues. V gave up 6 bases and J gave up 3 bases, with 12 bases separating them. Germline lookup yields CDR1 MNHNY and CDR2 SVGAGI (reference sequence). The CDR3 loop is CASRGRQHNQPQHF. The DNA for the CDR3 is TGTGCCAGCAGAGGCCGACAGCACAATCAGCCCCAGCATTTT.

V and J are TRBV16 and TRBJ1-1; D remains unclear. The length of the CDR3 is 14 residues. Germline values: CDR1 KGHSY, CDR2 FQNENV. With 4 bases removed from V and 0 bases from J, the gap between germline ends came to 9 bases. The CDR3 is CASSRGGLNTEAFF. CDR3 coding DNA: TGTGCCAGCAGCCGAGGAGGGTTGAACACTGAAGCTTTCTTT. Filled out from reference TRBV16 and TRBJ1-1, the complete variable domain reads GEEVAQTPKHLVRGEGQKAKLYCAPIKGHSYVFWYQQVLKNEFKFLISFQNENVFDETGMPKERFSAKCLPNSPCSLEIQATKLEDSAVYFCASSRGGLNTEAFFGQGTRLTVV.

The gene calls are TRBV6-5 and TRBJ2-7; TRBD2 matches 8 bases. Germline V lookup: CDR1 MNHEY, CDR2 SVGAGI. The CDR3 sequence is 15 residues long. Unmatched junction bases numbered 8, after V lost 1 base and J lost 6 bases. The CDR3 protein is CASSYFAGGPSEQYF. The CDR3 coding sequence is TGTGCCAGCAGTTACTTTGCGGGGGGCCCTTCCGAGCAGTACTTC.

J is TRBJ2-7 and V is TRBV23-1, with 16 bases lining up with TRBD2. TRBV23-1 counts as an open reading frame of uncertain function. This CDR3 region has 18 residues. The V gene end was trimmed by 6 bases and the J gene end by 2 bases; junction bases not matched to a gene: 10. The CDR3 here is CASRFRGLAGGITYEQYF. The DNA of the CDR3 is TGCGCCAGCAGATTCCGGGGACTAGCGGGGGGGATAACCTACGAGCAGTACTTC.

The V and J genes are TRBV6-1 and TRBJ2-2; D may be TRBD1 or TRBD2 (6 bases each). V was shortened by 9 bases and J by 0 bases, with 11 bases between the two germline ends. Germline assignment: CDR1 MNHNS and CDR2 SASEGT. The CDR3 is 14 amino acids. CDR3 in DNA: TGTGCCAGTGCGGGACACCCGAACACCGGGGAGCTGTTTTTT. This translates into CASAGHPNTGELFF.